This T cell receptor beta chain was obtained from a study of T-cell reconstitution after alpha-beta-depleted transplantation in children. Study findings and constraints: Fresh T-cell production supplied most of the T-cell counts and diversity seen one year after transplant. After transplant, at about two months, alpha-beta T cells were reportedly derived from several hundred expanded graft clones. Where some patients showed high TCRbeta diversity at day 60, it came from recipient T cells and thymic progenitors that had survived.

CDR1 is MDHEN, CDR2 SYDVKM, per germline. The CDR3 consists of 11 residues. V was pared by 5 bases and J by 3 bases, with 2 bases between. The TCRbeta library incorporated unique molecular identifiers. TCRdb re-called the PCR reads with MiXCR, one entry per CDR3 protein. This table has 15,000 to 20,000 distinct CDR3 sequences, around 4.9% appearing once. This clonotype was seen repeatedly, ten times or more. Its antigen is still unknown. This clonotype was obtained from a boy aged 5-17 years with acute lymphoblastic leukemia, due to receive a stem cell transplant. The chain has TRBV28 and TRBJ2-1; D is ambiguous. The sample was PBMCs, taken before TCRalphabeta/CD19-depleted stem cell transplant. As DNA, the CDR3 is TGTGCCAGCAGTCACTACAATGAGCAGTTCTTC. Translating it yields CASSHYNEQFF. Full variable domain (rest looked up from reference TRBV28 and TRBJ2-1): DVKVTQSSRYLVKRTGEKVFLECVQDMDHENMFWYRQDPGLGLRLIYFSYDVKMKEKGDIPEGYSVSREKKERFSLILESASTNQTSMYLCASSHYNEQFFGPGTRLTVL.